This T cell receptor beta chain comes out of a study of blood T cell repertoires in COVID-19. Study in general: COVID-19 samples collected from the United States, Italy and Spain covered acute and convalescent phases. Sample material is recorded as cDNA or gDNA derived from T cells, B-cell-depleted T cells, or PBMCs.

The CDR3 is made up of 14 amino acids. The V and J ends lost 0 bases and 6 bases respectively, with 12 bases between them. The germline V gene has CDR1 SGDLS and CDR2 YYNGEE. Per the original methods: The authors estimated nucleated cell counts from reference gene primer amplification. The protocol was immunoSEQ multiplex PCR, while the TCRdb copy is restricted to in-frame clones and leaves out a portion. Clonal size and the V and J genes are those of that table, whereas D and trimming came from the DNA. In the table there are 250,000 to 300,000 clones, less than 85% of which are singletons. The chain links TRBV9 to TRBJ1-1; D not resolved. The sequence was obtained from a man aged 55 to 70 who had recovered from COVID-19. The sample was peripheral blood. CDR3: CASSVGSQFAEAFF. CDR3 bases: TGTGCCAGCAGCGTAGGGAGCCAGTTCGCTGAAGCTTTCTTT.